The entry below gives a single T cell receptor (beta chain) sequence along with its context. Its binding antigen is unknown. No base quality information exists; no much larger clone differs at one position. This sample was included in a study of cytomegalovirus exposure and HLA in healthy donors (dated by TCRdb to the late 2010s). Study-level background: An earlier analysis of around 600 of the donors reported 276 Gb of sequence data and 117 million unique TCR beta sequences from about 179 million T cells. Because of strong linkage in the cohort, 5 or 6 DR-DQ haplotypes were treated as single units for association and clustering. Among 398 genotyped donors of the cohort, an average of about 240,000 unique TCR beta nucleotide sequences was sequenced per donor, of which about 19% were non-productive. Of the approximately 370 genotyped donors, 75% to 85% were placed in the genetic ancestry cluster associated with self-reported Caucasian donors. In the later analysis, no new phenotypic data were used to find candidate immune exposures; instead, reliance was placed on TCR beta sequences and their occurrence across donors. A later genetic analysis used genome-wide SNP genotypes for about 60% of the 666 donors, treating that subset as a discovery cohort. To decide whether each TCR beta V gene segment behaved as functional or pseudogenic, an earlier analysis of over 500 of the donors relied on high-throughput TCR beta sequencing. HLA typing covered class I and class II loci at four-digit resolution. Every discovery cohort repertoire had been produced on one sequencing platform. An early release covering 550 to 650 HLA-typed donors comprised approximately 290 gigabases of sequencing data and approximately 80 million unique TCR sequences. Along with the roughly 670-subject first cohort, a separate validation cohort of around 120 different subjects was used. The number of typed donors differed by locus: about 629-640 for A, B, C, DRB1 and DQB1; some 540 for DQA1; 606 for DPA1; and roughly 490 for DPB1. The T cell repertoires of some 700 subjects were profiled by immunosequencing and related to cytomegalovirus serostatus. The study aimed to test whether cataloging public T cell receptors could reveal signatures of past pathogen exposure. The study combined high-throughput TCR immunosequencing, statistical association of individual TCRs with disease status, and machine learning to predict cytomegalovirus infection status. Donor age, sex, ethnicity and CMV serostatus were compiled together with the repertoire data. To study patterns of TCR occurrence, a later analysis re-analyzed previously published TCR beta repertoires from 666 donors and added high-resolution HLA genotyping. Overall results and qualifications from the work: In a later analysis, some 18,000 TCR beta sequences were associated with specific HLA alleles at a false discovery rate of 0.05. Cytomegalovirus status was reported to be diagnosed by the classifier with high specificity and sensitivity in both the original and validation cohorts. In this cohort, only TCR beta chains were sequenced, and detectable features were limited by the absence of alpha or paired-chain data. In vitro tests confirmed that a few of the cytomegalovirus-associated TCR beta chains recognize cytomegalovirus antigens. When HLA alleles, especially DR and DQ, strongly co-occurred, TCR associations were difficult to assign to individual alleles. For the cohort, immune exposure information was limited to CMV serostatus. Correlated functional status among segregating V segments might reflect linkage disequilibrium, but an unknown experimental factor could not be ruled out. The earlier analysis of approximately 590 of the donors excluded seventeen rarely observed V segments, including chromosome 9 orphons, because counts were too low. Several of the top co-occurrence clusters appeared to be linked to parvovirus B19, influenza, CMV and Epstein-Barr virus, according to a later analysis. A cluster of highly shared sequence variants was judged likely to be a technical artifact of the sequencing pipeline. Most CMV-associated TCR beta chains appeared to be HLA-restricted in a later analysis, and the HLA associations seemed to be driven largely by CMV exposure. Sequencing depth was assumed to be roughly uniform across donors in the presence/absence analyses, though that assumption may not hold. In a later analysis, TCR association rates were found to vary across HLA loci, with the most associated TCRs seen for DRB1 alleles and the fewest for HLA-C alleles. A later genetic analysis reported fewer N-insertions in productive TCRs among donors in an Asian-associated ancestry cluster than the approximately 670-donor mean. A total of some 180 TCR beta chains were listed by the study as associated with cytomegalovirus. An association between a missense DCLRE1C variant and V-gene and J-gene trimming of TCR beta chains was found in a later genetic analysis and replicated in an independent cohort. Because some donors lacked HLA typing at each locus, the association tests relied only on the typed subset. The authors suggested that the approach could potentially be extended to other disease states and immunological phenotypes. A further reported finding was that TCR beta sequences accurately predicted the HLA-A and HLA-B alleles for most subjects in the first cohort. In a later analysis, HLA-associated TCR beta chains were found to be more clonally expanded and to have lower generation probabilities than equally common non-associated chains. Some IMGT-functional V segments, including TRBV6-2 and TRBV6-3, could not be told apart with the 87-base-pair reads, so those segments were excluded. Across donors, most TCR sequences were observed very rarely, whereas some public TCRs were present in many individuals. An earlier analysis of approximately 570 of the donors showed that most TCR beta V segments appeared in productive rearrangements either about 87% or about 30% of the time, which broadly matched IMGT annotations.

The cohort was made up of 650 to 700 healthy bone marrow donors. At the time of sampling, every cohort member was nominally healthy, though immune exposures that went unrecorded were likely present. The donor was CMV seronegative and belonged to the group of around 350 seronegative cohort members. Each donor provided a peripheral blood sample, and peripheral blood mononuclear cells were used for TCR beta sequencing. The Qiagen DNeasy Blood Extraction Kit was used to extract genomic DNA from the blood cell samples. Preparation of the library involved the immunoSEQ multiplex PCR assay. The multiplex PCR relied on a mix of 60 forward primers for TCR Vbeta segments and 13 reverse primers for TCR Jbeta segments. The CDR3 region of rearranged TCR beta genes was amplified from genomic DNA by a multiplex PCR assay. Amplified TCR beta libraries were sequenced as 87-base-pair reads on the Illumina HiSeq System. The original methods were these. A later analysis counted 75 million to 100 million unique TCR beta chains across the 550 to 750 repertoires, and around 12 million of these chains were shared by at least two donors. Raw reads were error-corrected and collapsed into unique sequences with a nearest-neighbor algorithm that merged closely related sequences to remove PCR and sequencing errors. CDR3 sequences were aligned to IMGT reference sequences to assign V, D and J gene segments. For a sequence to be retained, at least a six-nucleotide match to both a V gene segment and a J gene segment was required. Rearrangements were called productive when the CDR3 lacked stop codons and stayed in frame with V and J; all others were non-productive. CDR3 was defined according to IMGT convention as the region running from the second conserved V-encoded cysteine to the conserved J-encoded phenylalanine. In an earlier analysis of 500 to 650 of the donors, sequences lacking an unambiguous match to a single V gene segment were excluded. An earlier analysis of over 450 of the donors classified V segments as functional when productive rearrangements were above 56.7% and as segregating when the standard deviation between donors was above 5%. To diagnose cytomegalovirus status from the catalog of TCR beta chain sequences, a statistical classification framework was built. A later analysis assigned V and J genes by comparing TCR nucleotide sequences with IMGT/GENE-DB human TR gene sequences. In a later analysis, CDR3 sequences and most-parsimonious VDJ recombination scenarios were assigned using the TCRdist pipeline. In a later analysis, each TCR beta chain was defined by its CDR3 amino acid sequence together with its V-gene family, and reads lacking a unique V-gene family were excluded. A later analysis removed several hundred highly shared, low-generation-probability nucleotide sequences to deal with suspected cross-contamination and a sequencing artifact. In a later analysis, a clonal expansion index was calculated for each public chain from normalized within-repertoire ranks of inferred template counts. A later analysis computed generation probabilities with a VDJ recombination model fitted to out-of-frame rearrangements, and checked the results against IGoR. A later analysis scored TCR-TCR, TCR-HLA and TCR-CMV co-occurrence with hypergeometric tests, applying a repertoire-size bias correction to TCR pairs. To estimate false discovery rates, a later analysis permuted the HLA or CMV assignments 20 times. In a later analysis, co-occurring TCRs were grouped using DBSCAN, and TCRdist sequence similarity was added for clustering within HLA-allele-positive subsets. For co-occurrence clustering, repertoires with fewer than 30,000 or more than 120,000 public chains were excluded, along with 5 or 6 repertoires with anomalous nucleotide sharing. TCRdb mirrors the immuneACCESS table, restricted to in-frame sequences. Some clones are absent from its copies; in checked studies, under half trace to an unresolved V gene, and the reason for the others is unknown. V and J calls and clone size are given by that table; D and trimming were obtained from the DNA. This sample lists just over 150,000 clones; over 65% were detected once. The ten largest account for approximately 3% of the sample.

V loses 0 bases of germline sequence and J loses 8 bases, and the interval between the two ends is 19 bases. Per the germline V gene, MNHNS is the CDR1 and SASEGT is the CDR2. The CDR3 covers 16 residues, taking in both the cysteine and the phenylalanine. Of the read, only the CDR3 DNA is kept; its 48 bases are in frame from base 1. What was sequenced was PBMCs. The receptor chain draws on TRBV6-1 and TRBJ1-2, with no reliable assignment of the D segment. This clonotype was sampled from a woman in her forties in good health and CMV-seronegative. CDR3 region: CASSEAGRWGLGGYTF. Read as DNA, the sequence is TGTGCCAGCAGTGAAGCGGGGAGGTGGGGTCTGGGCGGCTACACCTTC.